The following is a T cell receptor (beta chain) sequence with its context. The data originate from a study of cytomegalovirus exposure and HLA in healthy donors. This CDR3 has 13 amino acids. V was shortened by 0 bases and J by 14 bases, with 14 bases between the two germline ends. CDR1 SGHDT and CDR2 YYEEEE come from the germline V gene. Amplification used 60 Vbeta primers and 13 Jbeta primers. Assay used: immunoSEQ multiplex PCR; TCRdb lists only in-frame clones, some missing. The sample has about 120,000 clones, over 75% seen once; the top ten hold 1.4% to 1.5%. This chain links TRBV5-6 with TRBJ1-4, with D unresolved. The sequence derives from a woman aged 18-29 years in good health and CMV-seronegative. Sequenced input: PBMCs. CDR3 sequence (DNA): TGTGCCAGCAGCTTGGGGCGCCGAGGTCGTCTGTTTTTT. Amino acids: CASSLGRRGRLFF.